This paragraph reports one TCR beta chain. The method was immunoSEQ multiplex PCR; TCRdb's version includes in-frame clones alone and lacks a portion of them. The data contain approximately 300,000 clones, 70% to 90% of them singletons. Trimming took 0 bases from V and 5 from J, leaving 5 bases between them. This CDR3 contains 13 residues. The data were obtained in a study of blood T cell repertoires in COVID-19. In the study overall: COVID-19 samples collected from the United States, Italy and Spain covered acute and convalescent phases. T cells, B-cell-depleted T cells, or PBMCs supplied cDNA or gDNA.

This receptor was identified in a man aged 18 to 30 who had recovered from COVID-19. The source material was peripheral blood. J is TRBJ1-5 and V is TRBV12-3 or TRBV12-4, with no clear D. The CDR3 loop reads CASSLAPDQPQHF. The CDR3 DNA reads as TGTGCCAGCAGTTTAGCGCCAGATCAGCCCCAGCATTTT.